The next 5 T cell receptor beta chains were all read from a single sample in a study of T cell repertoires in cytomegalovirus infection. MiXCR, applied by TCRdb to the reads, yields one record per CDR3 protein. The data contain more than 250,000 distinct CDR3 sequences, 25% of them singletons. These TCRs are of unknown antigen specificity. Material: cultured PBMCs, obtained from culture after CMV antigen stimulation. The receptors derive from a human donor in good health (CMV status not recorded). Some clones in this sample may be carry-over from other donors' samples.

This chain uses TRBV29-1 with TRBJ2-5; TRBD1 matches 7 bases. This CDR3 spans 12 amino acids. J was trimmed by 4 bases and V by 7 bases; bases with no gene match: 6. Germline CDR1 is SQVTM and CDR2 is ANQGSEA. Written as DNA, the CDR3 is TGCAGCGGGGGGACAGATGGAGAGACCCAGTACTTC. Translating it yields CSGGTDGETQYF.

In this sample, this clonotype turned up many times. This chain links TRBV7-2 with TRBJ2-1; no reliable D call. The CDR3 spans 14 residues. V was pared by 1 base and J by 6 bases, with 10 bases between. Looked up from germline, CDR1 is SGHTA and CDR2 is FQGNSA. The CDR3 is CASSLEGPLNEQFF. DNA for the CDR3: TGTGCCAGCAGCTTAGAGGGCCCTCTCAATGAGCAGTTCTTC.

The V gene is TRBV14, the J gene TRBJ2-1; no firm D call. From germline, CDR1 is SGHDN and CDR2 FVKESK. V shed 2 bases and J shed 2 bases, with 7 bases lying between them. The CDR3 has 14 residues. CDR3 in amino acids: CASSQNDAYNEQFF. As DNA, the CDR3 is TGTGCCAGCAGCCAAAATGACGCCTACAATGAGCAGTTCTTC.

This chain links TRBV19 with TRBJ2-3; D may be TRBD1 (5 bases). V was trimmed by 4 bases and J by 6 bases, leaving 14 bases between them. Germline assignment: CDR1 LNHDA and CDR2 SQIVND (reference sequence). The CDR3 loop spans 14 amino acids. The CDR3, as DNA: TGTGCCAGTAGTACAGGGTGGGTTCGCGATACGCAGTATTTT. The encoded protein is CASSTGWVRDTQYF.

This clonotype was counted once. The chain has TRBV27 and TRBJ1-4; 8 bases fit TRBD1. Germline lookup yields CDR1 MNHEY and CDR2 SMNVEV (reference sequence). V trimming: 5 bases; J trimming: 5 bases; junction bases outside the gene matches: 10. This CDR3 region has 16 residues. CDR3 region: CASSVRNRGLNEKLFF. DNA for the CDR3: TGTGCCAGCAGTGTACGCAACAGGGGGTTAAATGAAAAACTGTTTTTT.